This record concerns one T cell receptor (beta chain) sequence. No antigen is known for it. CDR3 length: 15 residues. Using immunoSEQ multiplex PCR, the repertoire was profiled, and TCRdb retains in-frame clones only, with some absent. The sample has roughly 100,000 clones; 91% are singletons. This sample was taken from a study of T cell responses to AZD1222 COVID-19 vaccine. Looking at the study overall: Second doses were pooled across both intervals (about 4 or about 12 weeks). Findings and limits, study-wide: The sample set comprised mostly white British donors with more females, and clonal diversity was possibly underestimated. Repertoires were sampled only after the peak T cell response. A rise in Spike-specific TCR breadth and depth followed two AZD1222 doses.

The V call is TRBV21-1, the J call TRBJ2-1; the DNA was not compared with TRBD1, the D call given in the table. TRBV21-1 is marked as a pseudogene. The TCR sequence derives from an adult in good health. The sequenced sample was peripheral blood, obtained on day 0 of AZD1222 vaccination. As DNA, the CDR3 is TGTGCCAGCAGCAACCGGGACAGGGTCCACAATGAGCAGTTCTTC. This codes for CASSNRDRVHNEQFF.